This TCR beta chain was recovered during a study of T cells in Graves' hyperthyroidism and ophthalmopathy. This clonotype has only a few counts. From RNA transcripts, TCR beta CDR3 regions were amplified. HTBI primers drove first-round RT-PCR of the TCR CDR3. From the multiplex PCR reads, TCRdb called clonotypes with MiXCR, one entry per CDR3 protein. The table includes under 750,000 distinct CDR3 sequences, over 15% detected once. CDR1 is SGHRS, CDR2 YFSETQ, per germline. The CDR3 has 14 residues. V was clipped by 4 bases and J by 7 bases, with 12 bases between them. The chain uses TRBV5-1 and TRBJ1-6, with D possibly being TRBD1 (5 bases). The sequence was obtained from a woman in her fifties or sixties with Graves' hyperthyroidism that later progressed to Graves' ophthalmopathy. Source material: blood. The CDR3 nucleotides read TGCGCCAGCAGCCCGGACACGGCAAATTCACCCCTCCACTTT. It is translated as CASSPDTANSPLHF.